Listed below are T cell receptor beta chains from one sample, sequenced in a study of CD8 T cells in ankylosing spondylitis. TCRdb re-called the 5' RACE reads with MiXCR, one entry per CDR3 protein. The table shows around 250,000 distinct CDR3 sequences, with around 32% occurring only once. Sequenced sample: blood, either unsorted or a sorted T cell fraction (not recorded which). Receptor source: a male donor with ankylosing spondylitis or in good health (not recorded which). The CDR3 runs from the conserved cysteine through the conserved F or W. D genes are given only for firm matches. Rows may omit the clone size; those that give it use once, few, many or a size class.

cdr3_aa cdr3_nt v_call clone_size d_call j_call
CASSQPWDRETQYF TGCGCCAGCAGCCAGCCATGGGACAGAGAGACCCAGTACTTC TRBV4-1 few TRBD1 TRBJ2-5
CASSSGLADRGETQYF TGCGCCAGCAGCTCGGGACTAGCGGACAGAGGGGAGACCCAGTACTTC TRBV5-1 NA TRBD2 TRBJ2-5
CASSSMDGNNVYGYTF TGTGCCAGCAGTTCGATGGACGGGAACAACGTCTATGGCTACACCTTC TRBV28 NA NA TRBJ1-2
CASSSGQIYEQYF TGTGCCAGCAGTTCAGGACAGATCTACGAGCAGTACTTC TRBV6-5 NA NA TRBJ2-7
CSARIRGGQNYGYTF TGCAGTGCTAGAATCCGGGGGGGGCAAAACTATGGCTACACCTTC TRBV20-1 NA NA TRBJ1-2
CSVRDRGSYNEQFF TGCAGCGTTCGGGACAGGGGCTCCTACAATGAGCAGTTCTTC TRBV29-1 NA TRBD1 TRBJ2-1
CASSFGAPGTDTQYF TGTGCCAGCAGTTTCGGGGCGCCGGGCACAGATACGCAGTATTTT TRBV12-3/TRBV12-4 few NA TRBJ2-3
CASSPQGQGAYEQYF TGTGCCAGCAGCCCCCAGGGACAGGGGGCCTACGAGCAGTACTTC TRBV6-1 NA TRBD1 TRBJ2-7
CASSQDQTGVTDTQYF TGTGCCAGCAGCCAAGATCAGACGGGGGTAACAGATACGCAGTATTTT TRBV4-2 NA NA TRBJ2-3
CSAPSSGGIFGTDTQYF TGCAGTGCACCGTCTAGCGGGGGTATTTTCGGCACAGATACGCAGTATTTT TRBV20-1 few TRBD2 TRBJ2-3
CASSVGLQQETQYF TGTGCCAGCAGCGTGGGACTCCAACAAGAGACCCAGTACTTC TRBV7-6 few NA TRBJ2-5
CASRRGFNYGYTF TGCGCCAGCAGAAGGGGGTTTAACTATGGCTACACCTTC TRBV5-1 NA NA TRBJ1-2
CASSPRTGPQTEAFF TGTGCCAGCAGCCCTCGGACAGGACCCCAAACTGAAGCTTTCTTT TRBV5-6 few TRBD1 TRBJ1-1
CASSQIRNTEAFF TGTGCCAGCAGTCAAATTAGGAACACTGAAGCTTTCTTT TRBV12-3/TRBV12-4 NA NA TRBJ1-1
CASSIPYGTTNRVSTDTQYF TGTGCCAGCAGCATACCCTACGGGACTACAAACCGGGTTAGCACAGATACGCAGTATTTT TRBV4-2 NA TRBD2 TRBJ2-3
CASSQADNQPQHF TGTGCCAGCTCACAGGCAGACAATCAGCCCCAGCATTTT TRBV18 NA NA TRBJ1-5
CSASGTAYLTGELFF TGCAGTGCTAGCGGAACAGCATACCTTACCGGGGAGCTGTTTTTT TRBV20-1 NA NA TRBJ2-2
CASSLGTGTGETQYF TGCGCCAGCAGCTTGGGGACAGGGACGGGGGAGACCCAGTACTTC TRBV5-1 NA TRBD1 TRBJ2-5
CSAAGKGRDTEAFF TGCAGTGCTGCGGGGAAGGGCAGGGACACTGAAGCTTTCTTT TRBV20-1 few NA TRBJ1-1
CASRSTGLGAHEQYF TGTGCCAGCAGATCGACTGGGTTGGGTGCCCACGAGCAGTACTTC TRBV12-3/TRBV12-4 NA NA TRBJ2-7
CSARDESKGLNTEAFF TGCAGTGCTAGAGACGAGAGCAAGGGACTGAACACTGAAGCTTTCTTT TRBV20-1 few NA TRBJ1-1
CASSSEGENEQFF TGTGCCAGCAGTTCCGAGGGGGAGAATGAGCAGTTCTTC TRBV12-3/TRBV12-4 few NA TRBJ2-1
CASSLALTGELFF TGTGCCAGCAGTTTAGCCTTAACCGGGGAGCTGTTTTTT TRBV12-3/TRBV12-4 NA NA TRBJ2-2
CSASWDQPQHF TGCAGTGCTAGTTGGGATCAGCCCCAGCATTTT TRBV20-1 NA NA TRBJ1-5
CASSYGGFDTRRDTQYF TGTGCCAGCAGTTACGGAGGGTTCGACACGCGTCGAGATACGCAGTATTTT TRBV6-5 few NA TRBJ2-3
CASSFRSWSETQYF TGTGCCAGCAGTTTTCGGAGTTGGTCAGAGACCCAGTACTTC TRBV12-3/TRBV12-4 NA NA TRBJ2-5
CASSFRWREAFF TGTGCCAGCAGTTTCCGTTGGAGGGAAGCTTTCTTT TRBV12-3/TRBV12-4 NA NA TRBJ1-1
CSVPDEGRGNVLTF TGCAGCGTCCCGGACGAGGGCAGAGGCAACGTCCTGACTTTC TRBV29-1 few NA TRBJ2-6
CACGPNEQFF TGTGCCTGCGGCCCCAATGAGCAGTTCTTC TRBV6-6 few NA TRBJ2-1
CSVARGGEDTQYF TGCAGCGTTGCTCGCGGGGGGGAAGATACGCAGTATTTT TRBV29-1 NA TRBD2 TRBJ2-3
CASSRATSGTYEQYF TGCGCCAGCAGTCGGGCCACTAGCGGAACCTACGAGCAGTACTTC TRBV5-1 few TRBD2 TRBJ2-7
CASSLAQGNTIYF TGTGCCAGCAGCTTAGCCCAGGGGAACACCATATATTTT TRBV7-6 NA NA TRBJ1-3
CASSPRGGPSYEQYF TGTGCCAGCAGCCCACGCGGGGGGCCCTCCTACGAGCAGTACTTC TRBV9 NA TRBD2 TRBJ2-7
CSARDQRGGQFF TGCAGTGCTAGAGACCAGCGGGGGGGGCAGTTCTTC TRBV20-1 few TRBD2 TRBJ2-1
CASSWGRGQEFF TGTGCCAGCAGCTGGGGACGGGGGCAGGAGTTCTTC TRBV5-6 many NA TRBJ2-1
CASTLSVYYNEQFF TGTGCCAGCACCTTATCAGTCTACTACAATGAGCAGTTCTTC TRBV28 NA NA TRBJ2-1
CASTRTRSSYNEQFF TGTGCCAGCACCCGGACCCGGAGCTCCTACAATGAGCAGTTCTTC TRBV12-3/TRBV12-4 NA NA TRBJ2-1
CATSRDLGQGAYEQYF TGTGCCACCAGCAGAGATCTTGGGCAGGGGGCCTACGAGCAGTACTTC TRBV15 NA TRBD1 TRBJ2-7